This is a list of T cell receptor beta chains from one sample in a study of radiation and T cells in renal cell carcinoma. Data came from immunoSEQ multiplex PCR; TCRdb stores just in-frame clones and leaves some out. The sample has about 120,000 clones; approximately 80% are singletons. The sample consisted of blood, taken from a patient whose treatment included radiotherapy and nephrectomy. The receptors shown here come from a woman aged 60 to 75 with renal cell carcinoma. Each CDR3 is given with its conserved first and last residue. Each record gives: clone size, D gene, V gene, J gene, CDR3 protein, CDR3 DNA. The D gene is left open where the match is weak. Some rows have no size entry. The others give once, few or many, or a class for an expanded clone.

once,TRBD1,TRBV14,TRBJ2-2,CASSYRLQSRGRGELFF,TGTGCCAGCAGCTACAGACTCCAATCCAGGGGGCGCGGGGAGCTGTTTTTT
-,-,TRBV30,TRBJ1-6,CASHGDSPLHF,TGTGCTTCTCATGGGGATTCACCCCTCCACTTT
once,TRBD1,TRBV30,TRBJ2-3,CAWSPPPGQVVTDTQYF,TGTGCCTGGAGTCCCCCTCCGGGACAGGTTGTAACAGATACGCAGTATTTT
-,-,TRBV7-8,TRBJ2-1,CASSETRSSYNEQFF,TGTGCCAGCAGCGAGACGAGAAGCTCCTACAATGAGCAGTTCTTC
once,-,TRBV9,TRBJ2-1,CASSIGVSSSYNEQFF,TGTGCCAGCAGTATCGGGGTTTCAAGCTCCTACAATGAGCAGTTCTTC
-,-,TRBV20-1,TRBJ2-7,CSAYRAGEQYF,TGCAGTGCCTACAGGGCAGGAGAGCAGTACTTC
-,-,TRBV6-7,TRBJ1-5,CASSYSARVNCGSNQPQHF,TGTGCCAGCAGTTACTCTGCCAGGGTGAATTGCGGTAGCAATCAGCCCCAGCATTTT
-,-,TRBV7-6,TRBJ2-2,CASSPGLLTGELFF,TGTGCCAGCAGCCCAGGACTATTGACCGGGGAGCTGTTTTTT
-,TRBD1,TRBV11-2,TRBJ2-5,CASSLTGGAETQYF,TGTGCCAGCAGCTTAACAGGGGGCGCAGAGACCCAGTACTTC
-,TRBD1,TRBV5-1,TRBJ2-2,CASSLGGQGGNTGELFF,TGCGCCAGCAGCTTAGGTGGACAGGGAGGAAACACCGGGGAGCTGTTTTTT
few,-,TRBV6-6,TRBJ1-3,CASSYLTDGNTIYF,TGTGCCAGCAGTTACTTAACAGATGGAAACACCATATATTTT
-,-,TRBV28,TRBJ1-3,CASSLGGPQAGNTIYF,TGTGCCAGCAGTTTGGGGGGACCCCAGGCTGGAAACACCATATATTTT
once,TRBD2,TRBV4-1,TRBJ2-2,CASSPGLAGGVTGELFF,TGCGCCAGCAGCCCCGGACTAGCGGGAGGGGTAACCGGGGAGCTGTTTTTT
-,TRBD1,TRBV5-1,TRBJ1-2,CASSLGGTGVNYGYTF,TGCGCCAGCAGCTTGGGAGGGACAGGAGTTAACTATGGCTACACCTTC
-,TRBD1,TRBV28,TRBJ1-2,CASSLWTGQGAGGYTF,TGTGCCAGCAGTTTATGGACCGGACAGGGGGCCGGGGGCTACACCTTC
-,-,TRBV10-3,TRBJ2-3,CAISVPLGDTQYF,TGTGCCATCAGTGTCCCGCTGGGGGATACGCAGTATTTT
-,-,TRBV5-4,TRBJ2-2,CASSDSGELFF,TGTGCCAGCAGCGACTCCGGGGAGCTGTTTTTT
-,-,TRBV6-4,TRBJ1-2,CASSRGPRGGYTF,TGTGCCAGCAGTAGGGGACCCAGAGGCGGCTACACCTTC
-,-,TRBV16,TRBJ2-1,CASSTLQGRSYNEQFF,TGTGCCAGCAGCACCCTGCAGGGTCGCTCCTACAATGAGCAGTTCTTC
-,-,TRBV9,TRBJ2-1,CASSRGNEQFF,TGTGCCAGCTCTAGGGGGAATGAGCAGTTCTTC
once,-,TRBV7-9,TRBJ1-1,CASSFALNTEAFF,TGTGCCAGCAGCTTCGCTCTGAACACTGAAGCTTTCTTT
-,-,TRBV9,TRBJ2-5,CASSSIYRERETQYF,TGTGCCAGCAGCTCTATTTACAGGGAGCGAGAGACCCAGTACTTC
once,TRBD1,TRBV19,TRBJ1-2,CASSAGQGAFYGYTF,TGTGCCAGTAGTGCGGGACAGGGGGCCTTCTATGGCTACACCTTC
-,TRBD2,TRBV6-1,TRBJ2-5,CASSEGTSGGKKTQYF,TGTGCCAGCAGTGAGGGCACTAGCGGTGGTAAGAAGACCCAGTACTTC
-,-,TRBV27,TRBJ1-2,CASREPGVSNYGYTF,TGTGCCAGCAGAGAACCAGGGGTATCTAACTATGGCTACACCTTC
once,TRBD2,TRBV27,TRBJ2-7,CASSPMTSGGTEQYF,TGTGCCAGCAGTCCGATGACTAGCGGGGGTACGGAACAGTACTTC
-,TRBD1,TRBV5-4,TRBJ1-2,CASSGGQGAYGYTF,TGTGCCAGCAGCGGGGGACAGGGTGCATATGGCTACACCTTC
-,-,TRBV4-3,TRBJ1-3,CASSQETYGLSGNTIYF,TGCGCCAGCAGCCAAGAAACGTACGGCCTCTCTGGAAACACCATATATTTT
-,-,TRBV7-2,TRBJ1-3,CASSSNVGNTIYF,TGTGCCAGCAGCTCGAATGTGGGAAACACCATATATTTT
-,-,TRBV18,TRBJ2-3,CASSPGTSTDTQYF,TGTGCCAGCTCACCAGGGACCTCCACAGATACGCAGTATTTT
few,TRBD1,TRBV28,TRBJ1-2,CASVTNPGTGIGYTF,TGTGCCAGCGTCACAAATCCCGGGACAGGGATAGGCTACACCTTC
few,-,TRBV19,TRBJ1-3,CASSVDSSGNTIYF,TGTGCCAGTAGTGTGGACAGCTCTGGAAACACCATATATTTT
-,TRBD1,TRBV25-1,TRBJ2-2,CASSGRDRVPTGELFF,TGTGCCAGCAGTGGCAGGGACAGGGTGCCCACCGGGGAGCTGTTTTTT
few,-,TRBV15,TRBJ2-1,CATSRDVGRGIDEQFF,TGTGCCACCAGCAGAGATGTAGGCAGGGGTATAGATGAGCAGTTCTTC
-,-,TRBV18,TRBJ2-1,CASSPVQMGGEQFF,TGTGCCAGCTCACCAGTTCAAATGGGGGGTGAGCAGTTCTTC
-,-,TRBV28,TRBJ2-3,CASSLGDTQYF,TGTGCCAGCAGTTTGGGGGATACGCAGTATTTT
-,TRBD1,TRBV5-1,TRBJ2-5,CASRVDRGQETQYF,TGCGCCAGCAGAGTGGACAGGGGGCAAGAGACCCAGTACTTC
-,TRBD2,TRBV5-1,TRBJ2-2,CASSLKGSGSLDTGELFF,TGCGCCAGCAGCTTAAAGGGTAGCGGGAGTTTGGACACCGGGGAGCTGTTTTTT
few,-,TRBV10-3,TRBJ1-6,CAISDPTPNSPLHF,TGTGCCATCAGTGACCCCACCCCGAATTCACCCCTCCACTTT
-,-,TRBV27,TRBJ2-5,CASSSHLPDSQETQYF,TGTGCCAGCAGTTCCCATCTCCCCGACAGTCAAGAGACCCAGTACTTC
-,TRBD2,TRBV6-6,TRBJ2-7,CASSPPSGRSYEQYF,TGTGCCAGCAGTCCCCCTAGCGGGAGATCCTACGAGCAGTACTTC
-,TRBD1,TRBV5-1,TRBJ2-5,CASSGGQGEFQETQYF,TGCGCCAGCAGCGGGGGCCAGGGGGAATTCCAAGAGACCCAGTACTTC
-,-,TRBV20-1,TRBJ2-1,CSADWGSEQFF,TGCAGTGCTGACTGGGGGAGTGAGCAGTTCTTC
-,TRBD1,TRBV9,TRBJ1-5,CASSVTGVSNQPQHF,TGTGCCAGCAGCGTCACAGGGGTAAGCAATCAGCCCCAGCATTTT
-,TRBD1,TRBV19,TRBJ2-2,CASTVGMGQGRELFF,TGTGCCAGTACCGTGGGTATGGGACAGGGTAGGGAGCTGTTTTTT
-,TRBD1,TRBV19,TRBJ1-4,CASGSSGGGTNEKLFF,TGTGCCAGTGGGTCTTCAGGGGGTGGAACTAATGAAAAACTGTTTTTT
-,TRBD1,TRBV5-1,TRBJ2-7,CASSLGGQGFPLVEQYF,TGCGCCAGCAGCTTGGGGGGACAGGGCTTCCCTCTTGTCGAGCAGTACTTC
-,TRBD1,TRBV6-1,TRBJ1-2,CASSVTGEMGYTF,TGTGCCAGCAGTGTAACAGGGGAGATGGGCTACACCTTC
-,-,TRBV18,TRBJ2-2,CASSPPSENTGELFF,TGTGCCAGCTCACCACCCTCTGAGAACACCGGGGAGCTGTTTTTT
few,-,TRBV4-1,TRBJ2-2,CASKKGTDGTGELFF,TGCGCCAGCAAAAAGGGAACAGACGGCACCGGGGAGCTGTTTTTT
once,-,TRBV6-6,TRBJ1-1,CASSYEHLRKAFF,TGTGCCAGCAGTTATGAACACCTGAGGAAAGCTTTCTTT
-,-,TRBV6-1,TRBJ2-5,CASSDYLQETQYF,TGTGCCAGCAGTGACTATCTCCAAGAGACCCAGTACTTC
-,-,TRBV6-5,TRBJ2-7,CASSYTPGLVEQYF,TGTGCCAGCAGTTATACACCGGGACTCGTCGAGCAGTACTTC
-,-,TRBV19,TRBJ1-2,CASSMERGGGYGYTF,TGTGCCAGTAGTATGGAGAGGGGCGGCGGGTATGGCTACACCTTC
-,TRBD1,TRBV4-1,TRBJ1-6,CASSPPGQQGSPLHF,TGCGCCAGCAGCCCTCCGGGACAGCAAGGGTCACCCCTCCACTTT